This passage covers 9 T cell receptor beta chains from one sample sequenced in a study of cytomegalovirus exposure and HLA in healthy donors. Use of 60 Vbeta and 13 Jbeta primers characterized the PCR. TCRdb keeps only in-frame clones here, not all; method: immunoSEQ multiplex PCR. There are 150,000 to 170,000 clones in the sample; roughly 74% occur only once, and 2.8% lies in the top ten. The sequencing input was PBMCs. The receptors were gathered from a man between 18 and 29 years old in good health and CMV-seronegative.

The V and J genes are TRBV30 and TRBJ1-3; 7 positions agree with TRBD1. The CDR3 loop spans 13 amino acids. Germline assignment: CDR1 GTSNPN and CDR2 SVGIG (reference sequence). V shed 5 bases, J shed 4 bases, and the junction held 5 bases outside the gene matches. CDR3 protein: CAWEEGAGNTIYF. The CDR3 bases are TGTGCCTGGGAGGAGGGGGCCGGAAACACCATATATTTT. Combining the CDR3 with reference TRBV30 and TRBJ1-3 gives the whole variable domain SQTIHQWPATLVQPVGSPLSLECTVEGTSNPNLYWYRQAAGRGLQLLFYSVGIGQISSEVPQNLSASRPQDRQFILSSKKLLLSDSGFYLCAWEEGAGNTIYFGEGSWLTVV.

Of note for this clone: Other DNA sequences in this specimen translate into the identical CDR3. J is TRBJ1-2 and V is TRBV7-8, with 9 bases fitting TRBD1. The junction had 3 bases not matched to a gene; V was cut back by 5 bases and J by 2 bases. The CDR3 loop spans 14 amino acids. Germline assignment: CDR1 SGHVS and CDR2 FQNEAQ. The CDR3 sequence is CASSPGQGNYGYTF. The DNA for the CDR3 is TGTGCCAGCAGCCCCGGACAGGGGAACTATGGCTACACCTTC.

J is TRBJ2-7 and V is TRBV30; D is unresolved. The CDR3 spans 11 residues. V was trimmed by 2 bases and J by 7 bases, leaving 9 bases between them. Germline-derived CDR1 and CDR2 are GTSNPN and SVGIG (reference sequence). The CDR3 region is CAWSRTREQYF. DNA for the CDR3: TGTGCCTGGAGTAGAACTCGGGAGCAGTACTTC.

This clone was seen only a few times. The chain combines TRBV10-3 with TRBJ1-1; no clear D. Germline V gene data show CDR1 as ENHRY and CDR2 as SYGVKD. V was clipped by 2 bases and J by 6 bases, with 13 bases between them. There are 14 residues in the CDR3. DNA of the CDR3: TGTGCCATCAGTGAGCCTGCGCAGCGTCCTGAAGCTTTCTTT. It encodes CAISEPAQRPEAFF.

V is TRBV19 and J is TRBJ1-5, with D hard to call. Trimming pared 6 bases from V and 0 bases from J, leaving 12 bases between. This CDR3 has 15 residues. CDR1 is LNHDA and CDR2 is SQIVND in the germline V gene (reference sequence). The CDR3 DNA reads TGTGCCAGTAGGATCGACAACCTTAGCAATCAGCCCCAGCATTTT. Translated: CASRIDNLSNQPQHF.

There are a few counts of this clone. V usage is TRBV2 and J usage is TRBJ1-1, with 8 bases aligning to TRBD1. The CDR3 spans 13 residues. V dropped 11 bases and J dropped 5; count of bases not matched to a gene: 10. Germline loops: CDR1 SNHLY, CDR2 FYNNEI. DNA for the CDR3: TGTGCCGGAAAAAAGGACAGGGATACTGAAGCTTTCTTT. The encoded protein is CAGKKDRDTEAFF.

V and J are TRBV29-1 and TRBJ1-4; D gene ambiguous. The CDR3 loop spans 13 amino acids. In germline, CDR1 is SQVTM, CDR2 ANQGSEA. V lost 0 bases, J lost 5 bases, and 7 bases lay in between. DNA for the CDR3: TGCAGCGTTGAAGACCCCAGAAATGAAAAACTGTTTTTT. Protein product: CSVEDPRNEKLFF.

The J gene is TRBJ1-2, the V gene TRBV5-4; D is uncertain. CDR1 and CDR2 (germline): SGHNT, YYREEE (reference sequence). This CDR3 is 12 amino acids long. Deletions cut 4 bases from V and 7 bases from J, with 11 bases between. The CDR3 coding sequence is TGTGCCAGCAGCCGGCAGGCTTTTGGCTACACCTTC. Amino acid sequence: CASSRQAFGYTF.

V usage is TRBV5-6 and J usage is TRBJ1-5; D perhaps matches TRBD1 (6 bases). Trimming shortened V by 7 bases and J by 2 bases, and 19 bases separated the two germline ends. Germline CDR1 reads SGHDT; CDR2 reads YYEEEE. The CDR3 is 16 amino acids. CDR3 region: CASQSTRRGGNQPQHF. The CDR3 coding sequence is TGTGCCAGCCAATCGACACGCAGGGGTGGCAATCAGCCCCAGCATTTT. The whole variable domain, remainder taken from reference TRBV5-6 and TRBJ1-5, is DAGVTQSPTHLIKTRGQQVTLRCSPKSGHDTVSWYQQALGQGPQFIFQYYEEEERQRGNFPDRFSGHQFPNYSSELNVNALLLGDSALYLCASQSTRRGGNQPQHFGDGTRLSIL.